This record looks at one TCR beta chain sequence and its context. Its antigen is still unknown. The sample is drawn from a study of cytomegalovirus exposure and HLA in healthy donors. On the study more broadly: From HLA-typed donors, an early data release held tens of millions of unique TCRs. Overall study findings and caveats: Several of the most significant clusters appeared, in a later analysis, to be linked to common viral pathogens. Associated with HLA alleles at 0.05 false discovery rate in a later analysis were 16,951 TCR beta sequences.

The CDR3 is 11 amino acids. Germline CDR1 is SQVTM and CDR2 is ANQGSEA. PCR amplification relied on 60 Vbeta primers (plus 13 Jbeta primers). TCRdb's copy holds only in-frame clones and misses some; the assay was immunoSEQ multiplex PCR. The sample includes some 120,000 clones, roughly 80% of them seen just once. This TCR came from a male donor in good health and CMV-seropositive. This chain joins TRBV29-1 and TRBJ2-1; D call uncertain. Sequencing was carried out using PBMCs. CDR3 in DNA: TGCACCTCTCAACGAGAAAATGAGCAGTTCTTC. This gives the protein CTSQRENEQFF.